The 8 T cell receptor beta chains below all came from one sample that was sequenced in a study of cytomegalovirus exposure and HLA in healthy donors. Researchers ran the PCR with 60 Vbeta and 13 Jbeta primers. Assay used: immunoSEQ multiplex PCR; TCRdb lists only in-frame clones, some missing. The data contain 130,000 to 150,000 clones, roughly 80% of them singletons. Sequencing was done on a sample of PBMCs. These receptors originate from a young woman in good health and CMV-seronegative.

This chain joins TRBV10-3 and TRBJ2-2; possible D gene TRBD1, 6 bases. V gave up 3 bases and J gave up 11 bases, with 25 bases separating them. CDR1 and CDR2 (germline): ENHRY, SYGVKD. The CDR3 is 17 residues long. CDR3 nucleotide sequence: TGTGCCATCAGTGAATATCAGGGGACCAACACCGCTACTGAGCTGTTTTTT. Translating it yields CAISEYQGTNTATELFF.

The V gene is TRBV5-4, the J gene TRBJ2-3; tentative D call: TRBD1 (5 bases). V was clipped by 0 bases and J by 3 bases, with 11 bases between them. Germline values: CDR1 SGHNT, CDR2 YYREEE (reference sequence). The CDR3 contains 15 residues. The CDR3 DNA reads as TGTGCCAGCAGCTTGGGAGCAGGGTTTACAGATACGCAGTATTTT. It is translated as CASSLGAGFTDTQYF.

The V gene is TRBV5-1, the J gene TRBJ2-1; 9 bases fit TRBD2. The CDR3 totals 18 residues. CDR1 and CDR2 (germline): SGHRS, YFSETQ. V shed 4 bases, J shed 6 bases, and the junction held 17 bases outside the gene matches. The CDR3: CASSETPGREGPSNEQFF. The DNA for the CDR3 is TGCGCCAGCAGCGAGACCCCCGGGCGGGAGGGCCCCAGCAATGAGCAGTTCTTC.

The J gene is TRBJ2-7, the V gene TRBV7-2, with D perhaps TRBD1 (7 bases). CDR1 and CDR2 (germline): SGHTA, FQGNSA. CDR3 length: 14 amino acids. V was shortened by 5 bases and J by 9 bases, with 20 bases between the two germline ends. The CDR3 region is CASSRAGQRHSQYF. In DNA form, the CDR3 reads TGTGCCAGCAGCCGCGCGGGACAGCGGCATTCGCAGTACTTC.

The chain couples TRBV5-4 to TRBJ2-7; 10 bases line up with TRBD2. The CDR3 runs 16 residues. J lost 3 bases, V lost 5 bases, and 11 bases had no gene match. The V gene's germline CDR1 is SGHNT and CDR2 YYREEE (reference sequence). The CDR3 spells CASSRRLAGTFYEQYF. In DNA form, the CDR3 reads TGTGCCAGCAGTCGGCGACTAGCGGGTACCTTCTACGAGCAGTACTTC.

The rearrangement joins TRBV11-2 to TRBJ2-1; possible D gene TRBD2, 7 bases. This CDR3 comprises 13 residues. Trimming cost V 0 bases and J 15 bases, with 15 bases left between them. Germline CDR1 reads SGHAT; CDR2 reads FQNNGV. The CDR3 DNA follows: TGTGCCAGCAGCTTAGAAGGGCGGGGGCAGCGGTTCTTC. This sequence encodes CASSLEGRGQRFF.

The V call is TRBV6-7, the J call TRBJ1-2; possible D gene TRBD1, 5 bases. TRBV6-7 counts as an open reading frame of uncertain function. V was pared by 2 bases and J by 3 bases, with 13 bases between. The CDR3 has 15 amino acids. CDR3 in DNA: TGTGCCAGCAGTTACCGCCCCCCGGGGGACTATGGCTACACCTTC. It encodes CASSYRPPGDYGYTF.

The chain carries TRBV6-6 and TRBJ1-1; 7 positions match TRBD1. Germline V CDR1 and CDR2: MNHNY, SVGAGI (reference sequence). CDR3 length equals 13 residues. Trimming took 2 bases from V and 11 from J; bases not matched to a gene: 8. The CDR3, as DNA: TGTGCCAGCAGTTACAGGGGGCGCGGGGATGCTTTCTTT. It yields the protein CASSYRGRGDAFF.